Detailed here is one TCR beta chain. The target antigen is unknown. Every bit of the isolated RNA underwent reverse transcription, so sequencing read expressed TCRB transcripts. Sequencing used immunoSEQ multiplex PCR; TCRdb keeps in-frame clones, though not all of them. The table has 850,000 to 900,000 clones, roughly 17% seen once. The sample is drawn from a study of beta chain features in type 1 diabetes. Study outcomes and limitations: These data did not resolve whether HLA type affects TCRB rearrangement. Among all four CD4+ subsets, Type 1 diabetes patients had TCRB CDR3s that were moderately but significantly shorter. Patients' naive, central memory and Treg TCRB repertoires seemed closer to one another than those of healthy donors. More deletions and fewer insertions at VDJ junctions were found in patients with type 1 diabetes.

CDR3 length equals 13 residues. The germline V gene encodes CDR1 SEHNR and CDR2 FQNEAQ (reference sequence). The V end lost 2 bases, the J end lost 6 bases, and 11 bases lay between the germline ends. Sequencing input: naive CD4+ T cells from blood. The chain employs TRBV7-9 and TRBJ2-7; no reliable D call. The sequence was obtained from a woman between 18 and 29 years old in good health. CDR3 in amino acids: CASSLMSLGEQYF. CDR3 nucleotides: TGTGCCAGCAGCTTAATGTCTCTAGGCGAGCAGTACTTC.